A single sample is the source of the 25 T cell receptor beta chains below, sequenced in a study of vaccination and CD4 T cells after COVID-19. Their antigens are not known. CD4+ T cells that had been cultured provided DNA sequenced with the Oncomine TCR Beta short-read assay. TCRdb redid the calling of the PCR reads with MiXCR, one entry per CDR3 protein. This table holds about 23,000 distinct CDR3 sequences, over 60% found once. Treatment of the sample: roughly nine-day PBMC culture with coronavirus spike peptide pools or control peptides (ViraFEST assay). The sequenced sample was CD4+ T cells from blood, cultured in vitro, obtained after SARS-CoV-2 vaccination. The receptors come from a human donor who received a COVID-19 vaccine.

The chain links TRBV6-5 to TRBJ1-2; the match to TRBD1 covers 7 bases. This CDR3 has 15 amino acids. Germline-derived CDR1 and CDR2 are MNHEY and SVGAGI. V was clipped by 0 bases and J by 10 bases; unmatched bases: 11. CDR3 protein: CASSYSGEDRNVYTF. The CDR3, as DNA: TGTGCCAGCAGTTACTCTGGGGAGGACAGGAATGTCTACACCTTC.

This sequence joins TRBV6-1 and TRBJ1-6; the D gene is possibly TRBD1 (5 bases). This CDR3 is built from 14 residues. Germline values: CDR1 MNHNS, CDR2 SASEGT. Trimming took off 3 bases at V and 7 bases at J, with 10 bases between the two ends. The CDR3 DNA reads TGTGCCAGCAGTGAGGGGGTGGAGAATTCACCCCTCCACTTT. Its translation: CASSEGVENSPLHF.

This clonotype was observed once. V is TRBV30 and J is TRBJ1-2, with a tentative D call TRBD1 (5 bases). The V gene's germline CDR1 is GTSNPN and CDR2 SVGIG (reference sequence). The CDR3 loop spans 13 amino acids. The V end was cut by 3 bases, the J end by 0 bases, with 8 bases between. CDR3 amino acids: CAWRQGPNYGYTF. CDR3 nucleotide sequence: TGTGCCTGGAGGCAGGGCCCTAACTATGGCTACACCTTC.

This clonotype occurred a few times. CDR3 nucleotides: TGTGCCAGTAGTATGGGTTGGAAAAGGGCTAGCAATCAGCCCCAGCATTTT. Translating it yields CASSMGWKRASNQPQHF. The chain joins TRBV19 to TRBJ1-5, with D uncertain. This CDR3 has 17 amino acids. V was clipped by 3 bases and J by 0 bases, with 15 bases between them. Germline CDR1 LNHDA, CDR2 SQIVND (reference sequence). Full variable domain (rest looked up from reference TRBV19 and TRBJ1-5): DGGITQSPKYLFRKEGQNVTLSCEQNLNHDAMYWYRQDPGQGLRLIYYSQIVNDFQKGDIAEGYSVSREKKESFPLTVTSAQKNPTAFYLCASSMGWKRASNQPQHFGDGTRLSIL.

The chain has TRBV2 and TRBJ2-7; D not resolved. V lost 0 bases and J lost 0, with 18 bases in between. The CDR3 totals 18 residues. Germline V gene data show CDR1 as SNHLY and CDR2 as FYNNEI. The CDR3 sequence: CASSEALPHSASSYEQYF. Here the CDR3 DNA reads TGTGCCAGCAGTGAAGCGCTTCCCCACAGCGCGAGCTCCTACGAGCAGTACTTC.

CDR3 protein: CASSDPGQGSYGYTF. The CDR3, as DNA: TGTGCCAGCAGTGATCCGGGACAGGGTTCCTATGGCTACACCTTC. The chain links TRBV6-1 to TRBJ1-2, with 9 bases identical to TRBD1. The CDR3 length is 15 residues. V shed 3 bases, J shed 4 bases, and the junction held 6 bases outside the gene matches. Looked up from germline, CDR1 is MNHNS and CDR2 is SASEGT.

The chain is built from TRBV12-3 or TRBV12-4 and TRBJ1-3, with TRBD1 matching 8 bases. Losses at the gene ends were 6 bases for V and 6 bases for J; bases not matched to a gene: 10. This CDR3 contains 15 residues. CDR3 amino acids: CASRDGQGRENTIYF. DNA for the CDR3: TGTGCCAGCAGGGACGGACAGGGTAGAGAAAACACCATATATTTT.

The V gene is TRBV19, the J gene TRBJ1-2; D call uncertain. Germline V gives CDR1 LNHDA, CDR2 SQIVND (reference sequence). CDR3 length: 15 amino acids. Trimming removed 7 bases from V and 2 bases from J, with 17 bases in between. CDR3 nucleotides: TGTGCCAGTATCAAGGGTTCTTCCCCCAACTATGGCTACACCTTC. Translating gives CASIKGSSPNYGYTF.

The J gene is TRBJ2-2, the V gene TRBV9; D not resolved. The V end was cut by 0 bases, the J end by 3 bases, with 12 bases between. Germline V lookup: CDR1 SGDLS, CDR2 YYNGEE. There are 16 residues in the CDR3. The CDR3 nucleotides read TGTGCCAGCAGCGTAGTAAAGGCTTTAGACACCGGGGAGCTGTTTTTT. Translated, it gives CASSVVKALDTGELFF.

The rearrangement links TRBV7-2 to TRBJ1-2; possible D gene TRBD1, 6 bases. V lost 4 bases, J lost 3 bases, and 15 bases lay in between. Germline values: CDR1 SGHTA, CDR2 FQGNSA. The CDR3 totals 15 residues. The CDR3 here is CASSSPTTGYYGYTF. The DNA for the CDR3 is TGTGCCAGCAGCTCCCCAACGACAGGTTACTATGGCTACACCTTC.

This sequence joins TRBV20-1 and TRBJ2-5, with D perhaps matching TRBD1 (6 bases). The germline V and J ends were trimmed by 8 bases and 5 bases, with 15 bases remaining between them. CDR3 length: 12 amino acids. The V gene's germline CDR1 is DFQATT and CDR2 SNEGSKA (reference sequence). CDR3 nucleotide sequence: TGCAGTCCTGATGGGGGCTGGGAGACCCAGTACTTC. This sequence encodes CSPDGGWETQYF.

V and J are TRBV18 and TRBJ2-7; maybe TRBD2 (5 bases). Germline CDR1 reads KGHSH; CDR2 reads LQKENI. CDR3 length equals 15 residues. The V gene lost 4 bases and the J gene lost 7 bases, with 20 bases spanning the gap. The chain's CDR3 is CASSLLQDPTGEQYF. In DNA, the CDR3 is TGTGCCAGCTCACTCCTACAAGACCCGACGGGGGAGCAGTACTTC.

The rearrangement uses TRBV28 and TRBJ1-6; maybe TRBD1 (5 bases). Looked up from germline, CDR1 is MDHEN and CDR2 is SYDVKM. With 1 base removed from V and 7 bases from J, the gap between germline ends came to 8 bases. The CDR3 sequence is 14 residues long. In DNA form, the CDR3 reads TGTGCCAGCAGTTTATTGGGGGAGAATTCACCCCTCCACTTT. This encodes CASSLLGENSPLHF.

The V and J genes are TRBV6-1 and TRBJ2-2; D call uncertain. The germline gives CDR1 MNHNS, CDR2 SASEGT. V dropped 4 bases and J dropped 6 bases, with 15 bases sitting between them. The CDR3 spans 15 residues. CDR3 residues: CASSARDSSAGELFF. In DNA, the CDR3 is TGTGCCAGCAGTGCAAGGGATTCGTCGGCCGGGGAGCTGTTTTTT.

This chain connects TRBV6-1 to TRBJ1-6; 7 bases match TRBD1. Germline CDR1 is MNHNS and CDR2 is SASEGT. The CDR3 has 15 amino acids. Unmatched junction bases numbered 9, after V lost 6 bases and J lost 7 bases. CDR3 sequence: CASSPRDSWNSPLHF. DNA for the CDR3: TGTGCCAGCAGCCCCCGGGACAGTTGGAATTCACCCCTCCACTTT.

This chain connects TRBV7-6 to TRBJ2-2, with 11 positions matching TRBD1. The germline gives CDR1 SGHVS, CDR2 FNYEAQ. The CDR3 runs to 15 residues. Germline trimming cut 5 bases from V and 5 bases from J; bases unmatched to any gene: 4. CDR3 in amino acids: CASSADRGLTGELFF. In DNA, the CDR3 is TGTGCCAGCAGCGCGGACAGGGGGCTGACCGGGGAGCTGTTTTTT. Looking up the rest from reference TRBV7-6 and TRBJ2-2 gives the full variable domain: GAGVSQSPRYKVTKRGQDVALRCDPISGHVSLYWYRQALGQGPEFLTYFNYEAQQDKSGLPNDRFSAERPEGSISTLTIQRTEQRDSAMYRCASSADRGLTGELFFGEGSRLTVL.

The rearrangement joins TRBV19 to TRBJ1-2, with TRBD1 identical over 11 bases. Trimming removed 5 bases from V and 4 bases from J; junction bases left unmatched: 15. Looked up from germline, CDR1 is LNHDA and CDR2 is SQIVND (reference sequence). This CDR3 has 18 amino acids. CDR3 bases: TGTGCCAGTAGTGTTCGGACAGGGGGCTTGAGAGGGGCCTATGGCTACACCTTC. As protein: CASSVRTGGLRGAYGYTF.

The rearrangement uses TRBV7-2 and TRBJ2-7, with a possible D match to TRBD1 (6 bases). In germline, CDR1 is SGHTA, CDR2 FQGNSA. Trimming removed 2 bases from V and 2 bases from J, with 10 bases in between. The length of the CDR3 is 14 residues. CDR3 in amino acids: CASSLPGHTYEQYF. The DNA for the CDR3 is TGTGCCAGCAGCTTACCGGGACACACCTACGAGCAGTACTTC.

The chain carries TRBV6-1 and TRBJ1-1, with TRBD1 as a possible D gene (6 bases). Germline-derived CDR1 and CDR2 are MNHNS and SASEGT. The CDR3 runs to 15 residues. Trimming pared 7 bases from V and 4 bases from J, leaving 19 bases between. The CDR3, as DNA: TGTGCCAGCATCCTGGGCGGGGGGCGAAGCACTGAAGCTTTCTTT. It codes for CASILGGGRSTEAFF.

The chain couples TRBV7-2 to TRBJ1-6, with 7 positions matching TRBD1. Germline assignment: CDR1 SGHTA and CDR2 FQGNSA. Unmatched junction bases numbered 3, after V lost 5 bases and J lost 8 bases. CDR3 size: 13 residues. CDR3 residues: CASSRQGDSPLHF. CDR3 DNA: TGTGCCAGCAGCCGACAGGGAGATTCACCCCTCCACTTT.

The CDR3 DNA sequence: TGTGCCACCCGACAGGGGCCCGTCTCTGGAAACACCATATATTTT. Its translation: CATRQGPVSGNTIYF. The chain carries TRBV19 and TRBJ1-3, with TRBD1 identical over 8 bases. With V trimmed by 10 bases and J by 0 bases, 8 bases remained unmatched. The CDR3 is 15 residues long. The V gene's germline CDR1 is LNHDA and CDR2 SQIVND (reference sequence).

The V gene is TRBV15, the J gene TRBJ2-7; the D gene is possibly TRBD2 (6 bases). CDR1 is LNHNV and CDR2 is YYDKDF in the germline V gene (reference sequence). The CDR3 is 15 amino acids. The germline V and J ends were trimmed by 1 base and 1 base, with 11 bases remaining between them. The CDR3 nucleotides are TGTGCCACCAGCAGAGTTGTCGGGGGATCCTACGAGCAGTACTTC. Translated, it gives CATSRVVGGSYEQYF.

DNA of the CDR3: TGTGCCAGCAAACAGGGGAGTGGCAATCAGCCCCAGCATTTT. It specifies CASKQGSGNQPQHF. The rearrangement links TRBV12-3 or TRBV12-4 to TRBJ1-5; 7 bases align to TRBD1. The CDR3 loop spans 14 amino acids. Unmatched junction bases numbered 5, after V lost 7 bases and J lost 2 bases.

The chain links TRBV20-1 to TRBJ1-5, with TRBD1 matching over 7 bases. V trimming: 3 bases; J trimming: 2 bases; junction bases outside the gene matches: 4. In germline, CDR1 is DFQATT, CDR2 SNEGSKA (reference sequence). The CDR3 contains 14 residues. CDR3 sequence reads: CSASRQGRNQPQHF. CDR3 DNA: TGCAGTGCTAGCAGACAGGGACGCAATCAGCCCCAGCATTTT.

Only a few counts were recorded for this clonotype. The rearrangement uses TRBV20-1 and TRBJ2-3; 14 positions agree with TRBD2. CDR1 DFQATT and CDR2 SNEGSKA come from the germline V gene (reference sequence). After removal of 3 bases from V and 2 bases from J, the junction contained 4 bases not matched to a gene. The length of the CDR3 is 16 residues. This CDR3 is CSARTSGGGITDTQYF. The CDR3 DNA reads TGCAGTGCTAGGACTAGCGGGGGGGGCATCACAGATACGCAGTATTTT.